The TCR beta chain described here comes from a study of PD-L1 blockade in urothelial cancer (dated by TCRdb to about 2017). Some background on the complete study: Therapy was started in the mid-2010s for all patients, and atezolizumab 1,200 mg was administered intravenously every 3 weeks. About 85% of the roughly 29 patients were males with bladder-origin urothelial cancer, and about 65% of the roughly 30 reported a prior smoking history. An ECOG performance status of 0 or 1 was recorded for the patients, and 0 to 3 prior chemotherapy regimens had been received by the patients. Blood samples were analyzed at two time points: 3 weeks after treatment start (second dose) and 6 weeks after treatment start. Blood samples gave median yields of approximately 130,000 T cells and 65,000 to 85,000 unique TCRs, along with a median clonality of about 0.084. The study was an exploratory multi-omic analysis of somatic, immune and clinical correlates of response to PD-L1 blockade with atezolizumab in urothelial cancer. Pretreatment tumor samples, along with matched peripheral blood serially collected before and after atezolizumab treatment, were subjected to TCR sequencing. Durable clinical benefit meant progression-free survival longer than 6 months, and TCR features were also tested against progression-free and overall survival. In the same patients, pretreatment tumors underwent whole exome sequencing and RNA sequencing in addition to TCR sequencing. Durable clinical benefit was achieved by nine patients and was not achieved by 20 patients. Some 30 patients had pretreatment blood TCR-seq, some 25 had at least one posttreatment blood collection, and some 25 had tumor TCR-seq.

A remark on this clone: Its specific antigen is unknown. No base qualities exist here, and no much larger clone lies one base off it.

A total of some 30 patients with locally advanced or metastatic urothelial carcinoma, treated at Memorial Sloan Kettering on a trial protocol, made up the cohort. Peripheral blood mononuclear cells were collected pretreatment and during treatment, with between 1 and 8 total time points per patient. The Qiagen DNeasy Blood extraction kit was used to purify genomic DNA from total PBMCs and from tumor samples. Collected pretreatment and during treatment, PBMCs were isolated and stored as previously described. Synthetic TCR analog templates were spiked into each PCR so that absolute template abundance could be estimated from read counts. Using the immunoSEQ assay, TCRbeta CDR3 regions were amplified from genomic DNA with bias-controlled V and J gene primers. Sequencing of rearranged TCRbeta segments was done at approximately 20X coverage. As for the authors' bioinformatics: Clustering was used to correct sequencing errors, and CDR3s were annotated against IMGT to assign V, D and J genes. Out-of-frame and stop-codon sequences were excluded, and only productive TCRbeta rearrangements were used in downstream analyses. Clonality was computed as one minus Shannon entropy normalized by the log of the number of unique productive sequences. Fisher's exact test with Benjamini-Hochberg correction, at a threshold of adjusted p below 0.01, was used to find clones that differed between time points or between blood and tumor. The table comes from immuneACCESS by way of TCRdb, which keeps in-frame sequences with V and J called. Part of the clones is missing from these tables; in studies checked, under half for an unresolved V gene and the rest for unknown reasons. D and trimming come from the DNA, and the V and J calls and clone size come from that table. The table for this sample lists some 41,000 clones; around 89% of them were counted only once. The ten top clones hold 3.5% to 5% of the sample.

Overall study outcomes, separate from this receptor: Because the sample size was small (n of about 30) and many exploratory analyses were performed, the results are intended to be hypothesis-generating. At 3 weeks after the start of treatment, tumor-associated TCR clones in peripheral blood had expanded more in patients with durable benefit (n ≈ 20, p = 0.022). A pretreatment peripheral blood TCR clonality below the median was linked to improved progression-free and overall survival.

The receptor's source is a man older than 75 with urothelial cancer. Sequenced here: PBMCs, sampled around atezolizumab (anti-PD-L1) treatment.

The bases are TGTGCCAGCAGCGGGACTCCCTATGGCTACACCTTC. This is translated as CASSGTPYGYTF. This receptor chain uses TRBV5-6 and TRBJ1-2, with a weak D call of TRBD1 (5 bases match). Trimming costs V 4 bases and J 4 bases, and their ends lie 8 bases apart. The germline V gene supplies CDR1 SGHDT and CDR2 YYEEEE. The CDR3 measures 12 amino acids from cysteine to phenylalanine. The DNA shown is the 36-base CDR3, in frame from base 1.